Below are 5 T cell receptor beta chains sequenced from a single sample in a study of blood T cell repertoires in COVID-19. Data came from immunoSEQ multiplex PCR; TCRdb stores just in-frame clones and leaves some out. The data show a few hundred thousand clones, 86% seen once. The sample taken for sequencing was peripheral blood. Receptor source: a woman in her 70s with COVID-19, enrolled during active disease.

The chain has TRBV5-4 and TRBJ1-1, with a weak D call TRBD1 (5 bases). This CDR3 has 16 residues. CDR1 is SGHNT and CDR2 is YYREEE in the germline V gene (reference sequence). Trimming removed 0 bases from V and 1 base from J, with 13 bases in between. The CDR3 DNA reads TGTGCCAGCAGCTTGGGAAGGGGAGGCGGGAACACTGAAGCTTTCTTT. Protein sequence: CASSLGRGGGNTEAFF.

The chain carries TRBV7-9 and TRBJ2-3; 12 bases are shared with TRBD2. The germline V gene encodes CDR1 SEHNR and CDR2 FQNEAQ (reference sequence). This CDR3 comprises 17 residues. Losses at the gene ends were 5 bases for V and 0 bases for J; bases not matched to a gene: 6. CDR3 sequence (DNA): TGTGCCAGCAGCACCTGGACTAGCGGGGCTAGCACAGATACGCAGTATTTT. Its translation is CASSTWTSGASTDTQYF.

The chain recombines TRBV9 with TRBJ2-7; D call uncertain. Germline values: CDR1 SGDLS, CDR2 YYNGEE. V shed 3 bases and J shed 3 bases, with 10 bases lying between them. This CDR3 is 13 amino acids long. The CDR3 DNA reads TGTGCCAGCAGCGCAGACACCCACTACGAGCAGTACTTC. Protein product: CASSADTHYEQYF.

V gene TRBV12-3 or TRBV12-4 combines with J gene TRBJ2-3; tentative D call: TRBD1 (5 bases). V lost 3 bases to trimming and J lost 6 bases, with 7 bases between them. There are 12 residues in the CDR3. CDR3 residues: CASSFRADTQYF. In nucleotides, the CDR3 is TGTGCCAGCAGTTTCAGGGCCGATACGCAGTATTTT.

This chain's CDR3 is CASRRQPSTGELFF. The CDR3 coding sequence is TGTGCCAGTCGGAGGCAACCGAGTACCGGGGAGCTGTTTTTT. This chain connects TRBV19 to TRBJ2-2; possible D gene TRBD2, 5 bases. This CDR3 region has 14 residues. V gave up 8 bases and J gave up 5 bases, with 15 bases separating them. Per the germline V gene, CDR1 is LNHDA and CDR2 is SQIVND (reference sequence).